This T cell receptor (beta chain) was profiled in a study of blood T cells in healthy people across ages. In terms of origin and age, donors were healthy Caucasian individuals from Russia aged roughly 6 to 100. Extraction yielded at least 5.5 micrograms of total RNA per sample. This clonotype was picked up a small number of times. What it binds is not known. A second PCR of 7 to 11 cycles used a sample-barcoded 5' primer and a J-beta primer mix. MiXCR, applied by TCRdb to the 5' RACE reads, yields one record per CDR3 protein. The table records around 1,500,000 distinct CDR3 sequences, about 40% of them present only once. Study-wide results and limits: The unknown donor CMV status may have confounded expanded clonotype changes.

There are 14 residues in the CDR3. V was pared by 5 bases and J by 2 bases, with 14 bases between. Germline loops: CDR1 DFQATT, CDR2 SNEGSKA (reference sequence). The chain joins TRBV20-1 to TRBJ2-3; D might be TRBD2 (6 bases). The receptor was derived from a woman aged 18-29 years in good health. The sample consisted of blood. The CDR3, as DNA: TGCAGTGCTGATTCCGGGAGTAACACAGATACGCAGTATTTT. It codes for CSADSGSNTDTQYF.